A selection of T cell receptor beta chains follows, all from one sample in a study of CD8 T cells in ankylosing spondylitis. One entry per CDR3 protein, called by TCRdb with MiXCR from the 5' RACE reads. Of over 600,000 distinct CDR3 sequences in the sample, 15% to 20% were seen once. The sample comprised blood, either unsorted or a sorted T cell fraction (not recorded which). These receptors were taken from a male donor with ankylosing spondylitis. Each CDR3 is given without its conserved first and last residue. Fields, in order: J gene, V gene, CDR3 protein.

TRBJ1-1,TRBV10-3,AISRDSSEAF
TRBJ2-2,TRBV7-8,ASSSPGTSGTGELF
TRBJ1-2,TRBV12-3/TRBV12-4,ASSLGRGVDGYT
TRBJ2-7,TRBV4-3,ASSQEMVGGYEQY
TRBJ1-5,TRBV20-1,SAAGTHSQPQH
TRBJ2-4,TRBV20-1,SARGPGTSNIQY
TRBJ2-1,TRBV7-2,ASSLAPWNNEQF
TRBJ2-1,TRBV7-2,ASMARGLDNEQF
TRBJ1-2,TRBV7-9,ASSPPDSNYGYT
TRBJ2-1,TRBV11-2,ASSTPPPGLAGDYNEQF
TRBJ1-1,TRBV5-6,ASSPVDRNTEAF
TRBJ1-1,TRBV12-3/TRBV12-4,ASSPPAGLAEAF
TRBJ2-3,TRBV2,ASSGTGSSDTQY
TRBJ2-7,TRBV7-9,ASRGGTNLYEQY
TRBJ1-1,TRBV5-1,ASSLGAWNTEAF
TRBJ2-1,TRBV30,AWMGVMNYNEQF
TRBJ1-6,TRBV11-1,ASSLGPRESSYNSPLH
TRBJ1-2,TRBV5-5,ASSPTGLLNYGYT
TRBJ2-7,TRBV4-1,ASSQGPIREYEQY
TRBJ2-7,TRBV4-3,ASSRAGTGSYEQY
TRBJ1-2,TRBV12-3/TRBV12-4,ASSLGKYGYT
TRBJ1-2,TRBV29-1,SVEAGGNYGYT
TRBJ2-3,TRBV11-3,AGTGGWLTDTQY
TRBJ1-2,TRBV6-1,ASSRGFTGLGYGYT
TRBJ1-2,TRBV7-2,ASSQQLITGTHGYT
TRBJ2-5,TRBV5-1,ASSRDIETQY
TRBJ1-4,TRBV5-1,ASSWGGNGDEKLF
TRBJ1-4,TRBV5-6,ASSLGAIKANEKLF
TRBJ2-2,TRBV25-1,ASSVSGTTGELF
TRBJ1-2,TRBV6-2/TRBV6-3,ASSYSRTDVDYGYT
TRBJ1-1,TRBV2,ASSEARAGGTEAF
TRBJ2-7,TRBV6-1,ASSKDRATYEQY
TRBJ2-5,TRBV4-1,ASSWAVSETQY
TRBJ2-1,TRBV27,ASSPQSGVSGEQF
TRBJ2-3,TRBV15,ATSRQGRDTQY
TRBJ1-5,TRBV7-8,ASSKRITRSDQPQH
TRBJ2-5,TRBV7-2,ASSWGQGSQETQY
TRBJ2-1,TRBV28,ASRTGRHNEQF
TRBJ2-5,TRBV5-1,ASSSAGGRQETQY
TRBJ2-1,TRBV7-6,ASSPSLAGEKQF
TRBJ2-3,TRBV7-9,ASSLEGKPTDTQY